The 17 T cell receptor beta chains listed next were all sequenced from one sample in a study of cytomegalovirus exposure and HLA in healthy donors. PCR used 60 Vbeta primers and 13 Jbeta primers. Measured with immunoSEQ multiplex PCR; TCRdb has only the in-frame clones, and not every one. Found here are around 170,000 clones, 80% of them singletons; the top ten hold around 1.4%. Sequenced: PBMCs. These TCRs come from a girl between 5 and 17 years old in good health and CMV-seropositive.

This sequence joins TRBV5-6 and TRBJ2-5; 8 nucleotides line up with TRBD2. Germline V CDR1 and CDR2: SGHDT, YYEEEE. The CDR3 is made up of 16 amino acids. Trimming removed 0 bases from V and 4 bases from J; junction bases left unmatched: 8. CDR3 in amino acids: CASSLGRGRMGETQYF. DNA for the CDR3: TGTGCCAGCAGCTTGGGGCGCGGGAGGATGGGAGAGACCCAGTACTTC. The full variable domain, rest sourced from reference TRBV5-6 and TRBJ2-5, is DAGVTQSPTHLIKTRGQQVTLRCSPKSGHDTVSWYQQALGQGPQFIFQYYEEEERQRGNFPDRFSGHQFPNYSSELNVNALLLGDSALYLCASSLGRGRMGETQYFGPGTRLLVL.

Only one count was recorded for this clone. The gene calls are TRBV27 and TRBJ2-7; TRBD2 might be the D (6 bases). Looked up from germline, CDR1 is MNHEY and CDR2 is SMNVEV (reference sequence). This CDR3 comprises 11 residues. V was shortened by 6 bases and J by 7 bases, with 10 bases between the two germline ends. CDR3 in amino acids: CASRGEAEQYF. CDR3 DNA: TGTGCCAGCAGGGGGGAGGCAGAGCAGTACTTC.

The chain employs TRBV18 and TRBJ2-3, with 7 nucleotides matching TRBD2. Trimming cost V 5 bases and J 0 bases; bases outside gene matches: 2. This CDR3 region has 14 residues. The germline V gene has CDR1 KGHSH and CDR2 LQKENI. The CDR3 loop reads CASSWRESTDTQYF. CDR3 DNA sequence: TGTGCCAGCTCATGGCGGGAGAGCACAGATACGCAGTATTTT.

This chain connects TRBV5-1 to TRBJ2-7, with 9 nucleotides matching TRBD1. The trim removed 3 bases at V and 6 bases at J, leaving 4 bases unmatched. CDR3 length: 13 amino acids. Germline V gives CDR1 SGHRS, CDR2 YFSETQ. The CDR3 DNA follows: TGCGCCAGCAGCTCCGGGACAGGGACCGAGCAGTACTTC. This sequence encodes CASSSGTGTEQYF.

The rearrangement uses TRBV6-1 and TRBJ2-5, with no clear D. V lost 4 bases to trimming and J lost 1 base, with 10 bases between them. Germline CDR1 and CDR2: MNHNS and SASEGT. The CDR3 totals 14 residues. CDR3 sequence (DNA): TGTGCCAGCAGTGGTAGACTTCCCCAAGAGACCCAGTACTTC. Encoded protein: CASSGRLPQETQYF.

This chain connects TRBV9 to TRBJ2-3; TRBD2 agrees at 7 bases. Looked up from germline, CDR1 is SGDLS and CDR2 is YYNGEE. Germline trimming cut 1 base from V and 4 bases from J; bases unmatched to any gene: 6. This CDR3 region has 15 residues. The CDR3 loop is CASSVTGGGSDTQYF. The DNA for the CDR3 is TGTGCCAGCAGCGTAACGGGGGGTGGATCAGATACGCAGTATTTT.

This chain connects TRBV9 to TRBJ2-1; 9 positions match TRBD2. The germline CDR1 and CDR2 sequences are SGDLS and YYNGEE. V trimming: 0 bases; J trimming: 4 bases; junction bases outside the gene matches: 5. The CDR3 is 16 residues long. The CDR3 protein is CASSVALAGAYNEQFF. DNA for the CDR3: TGTGCCAGCAGCGTAGCCTTAGCGGGAGCATACAATGAGCAGTTCTTC. The full variable domain, with the rest looked up from reference TRBV9 and TRBJ2-1, is DSGVTQTPKHLITATGQRVTLRCSPRSGDLSVYWYQQSLDQGLQFLIQYYNGEERAKGNILERFSAQQFPDLHSELNLSSLELGDSALYFCASSVALAGAYNEQFFGPGTRLTVL.

This chain connects TRBV5-1 to TRBJ2-7; 12 nucleotides agree with TRBD2. Germline assignment: CDR1 SGHRS and CDR2 YFSETQ. CDR3 size: 16 residues. V trimming: 6 bases; J trimming: 2 bases; junction bases outside the gene matches: 9. The DNA for the CDR3 is TGCGCCAGCACGACTAGCGGGGGCCTTTTCCCCTACGAGCAGTACTTC. Translation gives CASTTSGGLFPYEQYF.

The chain is built from TRBV5-1 and TRBJ2-5; 10 bases align to TRBD2. Germline V CDR1 and CDR2: SGHRS, YFSETQ. The CDR3 loop spans 16 amino acids. J was trimmed by 5 bases and V by 3 bases; bases with no gene match: 10. CDR3 in DNA: TGCGCCAGCAGCTGGGGAGGACTAGCGGCGGGGGAGACCCAGTACTTC. It codes for CASSWGGLAAGETQYF.

The chain is built from TRBV11-2 and TRBJ2-3; weak D call: TRBD1 (5 bases). Trimming left V 1 base short and J 10 bases short, with 12 bases between. CDR3 length equals 13 residues. Germline CDR1 SGHAT, CDR2 FQNNGV. The CDR3 sequence: CASSLGQGMSQYF. In DNA form, the CDR3 reads TGTGCCAGCAGCTTAGGTCAGGGAATGTCGCAGTATTTT.

V is TRBV7-6 and J is TRBJ1-1, with D tentatively TRBD1 (5 bases). This CDR3 is 15 amino acids long. Trimming cost V 3 bases and J 4 bases, with 15 bases left between them. CDR1 SGHVS and CDR2 FNYEAQ come from the germline V gene. Written as DNA, the CDR3 is TGTGCCAGCAGCTTGGGTCTTCGGGGGTCCACTGAAGCTTTCTTT. Translation gives CASSLGLRGSTEAFF.

The gene calls are TRBV28 and TRBJ2-3; TRBD2 matches 9 bases. Germline CDR1 reads MDHEN; CDR2 reads SYDVKM. Trimming took 5 bases from V and 1 from J; bases not matched to a gene: 7. This CDR3 comprises 16 residues. CDR3 sequence reads: CASSPLRTSGTDTQYF. Here the CDR3 DNA reads TGTGCCAGCAGTCCCCTTAGGACTAGCGGCACAGATACGCAGTATTTT.

For this clone: Other DNA sequences within the sample encode an identical CDR3. The V and J genes are TRBV10-3 and TRBJ2-1; 13 bases fit TRBD2. The CDR3 length is 16 residues. V gave up 4 bases and J gave up 0 bases; unmatched junction bases: 0. Germline lookup yields CDR1 ENHRY and CDR2 SYGVKD. CDR3 residues: CAISGTSGSSYNEQFF. The CDR3 region has the DNA TGTGCCATCAGTGGGACTAGCGGGAGCTCCTACAATGAGCAGTTCTTC.

For this clone: A read error may produce the germline difference seen at one junction end. This chain links TRBV4-1 with TRBJ2-7; 8 bases map to TRBD1. Germline CDR1 is MGHRA and CDR2 is YSYEKL. The CDR3 consists of 17 residues. This CDR3 is CASSQDGQGRISYEQSF. CDR3 nucleotide sequence: TGCGCCAGCAGCCAAGACGGACAGGGTCGAATCTCCTACGAGCAGTCCTTC.

The genes are TRBV30 and TRBJ2-7; 11 nucleotides align to TRBD2. V lost 8 bases and J lost 5; bases outside the gene matches: 20. The germline V gene encodes CDR1 GTSNPN and CDR2 SVGIG (reference sequence). This CDR3 has 17 residues. The CDR3 here is CAGDRDRVAGGPHEQYF. CDR3 coding DNA: TGTGCCGGTGACCGGGACAGAGTAGCGGGAGGGCCTCACGAGCAGTACTTC. Full variable domain (remainder filled in from reference TRBV30 and TRBJ2-7): SQTIHQWPATLVQPVGSPLSLECTVEGTSNPNLYWYRQAAGRGLQLLFYSVGIGQISSEVPQNLSASRPQDRQFILSSKKLLLSDSGFYLCAGDRDRVAGGPHEQYFGPGTRLTVT.

V gene TRBV7-9 combines with J gene TRBJ2-2; D uncertain. CDR3 length equals 13 residues. The V gene's germline CDR1 is SEHNR and CDR2 FQNEAQ (reference sequence). Deletions cut 5 bases from V and 0 bases from J, with 4 bases between. Here the CDR3 DNA reads TGTGCCAGCAGCAATACGAACACCGGGGAGCTGTTTTTT. Translated, it gives CASSNTNTGELFF. Full variable domain (outside the CDR3, taken from reference TRBV7-9 and TRBJ2-2): DTGVSQNPRHKITKRGQNVTFRCDPISEHNRLYWYRQTLGQGPEFLTYFQNEAQLEKSRLLSDRFSAERPKGSFSTLEIQRTEQGDSAMYLCASSNTNTGELFFGEGSRLTVL.

This clone was observed a few times. The rearrangement links TRBV18 to TRBJ2-7; D gene unclear. The germline V and J ends were trimmed by 2 bases and 3 bases, with 8 bases remaining between them. This CDR3 region has 13 residues. The germline V gene encodes CDR1 KGHSH and CDR2 LQKENI. The CDR3 protein is CASSPSAHYEQYF. For the CDR3, the DNA is TGTGCCAGCTCACCAAGCGCCCACTACGAGCAGTACTTC.